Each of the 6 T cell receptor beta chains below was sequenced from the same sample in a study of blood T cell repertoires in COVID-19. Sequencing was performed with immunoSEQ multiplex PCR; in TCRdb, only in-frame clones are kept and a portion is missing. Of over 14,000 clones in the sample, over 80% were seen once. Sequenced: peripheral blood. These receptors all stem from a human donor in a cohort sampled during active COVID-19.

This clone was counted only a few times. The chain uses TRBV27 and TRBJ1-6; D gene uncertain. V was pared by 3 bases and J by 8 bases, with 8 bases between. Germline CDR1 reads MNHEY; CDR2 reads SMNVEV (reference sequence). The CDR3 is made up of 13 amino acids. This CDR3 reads CASSFNRDSPLHF. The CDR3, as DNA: TGTGCCAGCAGTTTTAACCGGGATTCACCCCTCCACTTT.

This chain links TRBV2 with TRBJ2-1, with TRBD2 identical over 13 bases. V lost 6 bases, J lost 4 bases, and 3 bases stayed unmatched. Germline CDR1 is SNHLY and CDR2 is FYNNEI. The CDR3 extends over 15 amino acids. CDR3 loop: CASRSGLAGYNEQFF. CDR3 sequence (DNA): TGTGCCAGCAGATCGGGACTAGCGGGATACAATGAGCAGTTCTTC.

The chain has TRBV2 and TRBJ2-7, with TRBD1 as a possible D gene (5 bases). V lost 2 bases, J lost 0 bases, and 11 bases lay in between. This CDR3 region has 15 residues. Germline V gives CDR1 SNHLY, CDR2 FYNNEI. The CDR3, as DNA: TGTGCCAGCAGTGAAAAGGGGCCGCCCTCCTACGAGCAGTACTTC. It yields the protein CASSEKGPPSYEQYF.

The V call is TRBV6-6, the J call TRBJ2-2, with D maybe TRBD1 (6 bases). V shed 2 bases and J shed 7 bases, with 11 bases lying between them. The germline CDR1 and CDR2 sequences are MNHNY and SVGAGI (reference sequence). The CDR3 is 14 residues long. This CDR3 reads CASSYPEDSGELFF. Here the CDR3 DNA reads TGTGCCAGCAGTTACCCCGAGGACAGCGGGGAGCTGTTTTTT.

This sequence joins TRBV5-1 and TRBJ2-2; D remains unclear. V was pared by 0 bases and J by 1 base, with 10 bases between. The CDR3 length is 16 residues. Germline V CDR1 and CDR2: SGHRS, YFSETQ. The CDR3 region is CASSLGLRLNTGELFF. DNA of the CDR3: TGCGCCAGCAGCTTGGGTTTGCGATTGAACACCGGGGAGCTGTTTTTT.

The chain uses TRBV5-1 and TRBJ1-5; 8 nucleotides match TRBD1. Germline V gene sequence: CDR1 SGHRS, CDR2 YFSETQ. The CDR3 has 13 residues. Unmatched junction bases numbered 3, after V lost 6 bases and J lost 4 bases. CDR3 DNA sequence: TGCGCCAGCAATGGACAGGGAAATCAGCCCCAGCATTTT. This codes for CASNGQGNQPQHF. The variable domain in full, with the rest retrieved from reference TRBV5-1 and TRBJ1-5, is KAGVTQTPRYLIKTRGQQVTLSCSPISGHRSVSWYQQTPGQGLQFLFEYFSETQRNKGNFPGRFSGRQFSNSRSEMNVSTLELGDSALYLCASNGQGNQPQHFGDGTRLSIL.